These 9 T cell receptor beta chains originate from one sample sequenced in a study of human T cells and chemical hapten exposure (TCRdb year 2021). Interpreted using the paper, the time point label stands for: patch test 1, 2 weeks after DPC sensitization. The treatment or condition label, as the study defines it: therapeutic diphenylcyclopropenone sensitization with weekly scalp DPC. To prepare the library, RACE was applied. Sequencing was performed on a NextSeq 500. The public reads were quality trimmed at Q25 with fastp and then assembled into clones with MiXCR by TCRdb, keeping productive beta chains. For every CDR3 protein sequence, its rows merge into one entry that carries the most common genes and DNA. The sample table records fewer than 500,000 distinct CDR3 sequences; 4.8% of these occur just once. The leading ten clones occupy 2% to 2.5% of the sample. Sequencing was performed on whole blood, taken in connection with sensitization to the hapten diphenylcyclopropenone (DPC). These receptors came from a woman in her fifties or sixties with alopecia areata. Some clones in this sample may be carry-over from other donors' samples.

This clonotype was detected many times. V gene TRBV6-2 or TRBV6-3 combines with J gene TRBJ2-1; 11 bases agree with TRBD2. The germline CDR1 and CDR2 sequences are MNHEY and SVGEGT. V lost 6 bases, J lost 6 bases, and 7 bases stayed unmatched. The CDR3 extends over 15 amino acids. CDR3 in DNA: TGTGCCAGCAGCCCTACTAGCGGGGGACTCAATGAGCAGTTCTTC. It translates to CASSPTSGGLNEQFF.

In its sample, this clonotype was seen many times. This rearrangement joins TRBV7-2 to TRBJ1-1; D unresolved. The germline gives CDR1 SGHTA, CDR2 FQGNSA. CDR3 length equals 14 residues. V was cut by 0 bases and J by 2 bases, with 7 bases left in between. Here the CDR3 reads CASSLAGSNTEAFF. For the CDR3, the DNA is TGTGCCAGCAGCTTAGCGGGCAGCAACACTGAAGCTTTCTTT. Looking up the rest from reference TRBV7-2 and TRBJ1-1 gives the full variable domain: GAGVSQSPSNKVTEKGKDVELRCDPISGHTALYWYRQSLGQGLEFLIYFQGNSAPDKSGLPSDRFSAERTGGSVSTLTIQRTQQEDSAVYLCASSLAGSNTEAFFGQGTRLTVV.

The V and J genes are TRBV28 and TRBJ2-1; D is possibly TRBD1 (5 bases). Germline assignment: CDR1 MDHEN and CDR2 SYDVKM. V was pared by 3 bases and J by 9 bases, with 6 bases between. The CDR3 totals 11 residues. The CDR3: CASSFRAEQFF. CDR3 bases: TGTGCCAGCAGTTTCAGGGCTGAGCAGTTCTTC.

This clonotype was seen repeatedly, ten times or more. The genes are TRBV9 and TRBJ2-7; 9 positions match TRBD2. In germline, CDR1 is SGDLS, CDR2 YYNGEE. The CDR3 extends over 15 amino acids. Trimming took 0 bases from V and 2 from J; bases not matched to a gene: 3. CDR3 nucleotide sequence: TGTGCCAGCAGCGTAGAGGCGGGGGGGACCTACGAGCAGTACTTC. It is translated as CASSVEAGGTYEQYF.

This clonotype was seen repeatedly, ten times or more. J is TRBJ2-2 and V is TRBV6-2 or TRBV6-3; D is possibly TRBD1 (6 bases). CDR3 length: 17 amino acids. Trimming took 1 base from V and 2 from J, leaving 14 bases between them. The germline CDR1 and CDR2 sequences are MNHEY and SVGEGT. The CDR3 here is CASSYFLGGVNTGELFF. The CDR3 bases are TGTGCCAGCAGTTACTTCTTAGGGGGTGTTAACACCGGGGAGCTGTTTTTT.

The gene calls are TRBV28 and TRBJ1-5; unclear D gene. Trimming took 7 bases from V and 2 from J, leaving 18 bases between them. The CDR3 covers 16 residues. The germline gives CDR1 MDHEN, CDR2 SYDVKM. CDR3 in amino acids: CASITLREGGNQPQHF. The DNA for the CDR3 is TGTGCCAGCATCACTCTTCGGGAGGGTGGCAATCAGCCCCAGCATTTT.

This clonotype was seen repeatedly, ten times or more. The rearrangement links TRBV20-1 to TRBJ2-3, with 8 bases matching TRBD2. The ends lost 6 bases at V and 7 bases at J; junction bases unmatched: 12. Germline CDR1 reads DFQATT; CDR2 reads SNEGSKA (reference sequence). CDR3 size: 14 residues. CDR3 in amino acids: CSAGGEDSGYTQYF. CDR3 bases: TGCAGTGCCGGGGGGGAGGATAGCGGTTATACGCAGTATTTT.

In its sample, this clonotype was seen a few times. The CDR3 DNA is TGTGCCTGGCCAGACCCCGGGGAGCTGTTTTTT. Translation: CAWPDPGELFF. The V call is TRBV6-2 or TRBV6-3, the J call TRBJ2-2; no clear D. V gave up 11 bases and J gave up 6 bases, with 10 bases separating them. The germline gives CDR1 MNHEY, CDR2 SVGEGT. This CDR3 is 11 amino acids long.

V and J are TRBV9 and TRBJ2-7; 8 bases line up with TRBD1. The CDR3 has 14 amino acids. CDR1 is SGDLS and CDR2 is YYNGEE in the germline V gene. J lost 0 bases, V lost 3 bases, and 2 bases had no gene match. The chain's CDR3 is CASSGDRSSYEQYF. As DNA, the CDR3 is TGTGCCAGCAGCGGGGACAGGAGCTCCTACGAGCAGTACTTC.